A single sample is the source of the 23 T cell receptor beta chains below, sequenced in a study of T cells in severe cutaneous drug reactions. TCR subtype-specific primers in iRepertoire multiplex PCR prepared libraries for bulk and single-cell sequencing. From its re-call of the multiplex PCR reads, TCRdb lists each CDR3 protein once, without DNA. The sample has fewer than 2,000 distinct CDR3 sequences; the top ten hold roughly 30%. Carbamazepine had induced Stevens-Johnson syndrome or toxic epidermal necrolysis in the sequenced donors. Sequenced material: PBMCs. All receptors derive from a human donor with Stevens-Johnson syndrome, a severe cutaneous drug reaction.

According to its frequency, this clonotype is medium-sized. The V and J genes are TRBV10-3 and TRBJ2-3; TCRdb calls TRBD1, which cannot be checked without DNA. Germline CDR1 ENHRY, CDR2 SYGVKD. CDR3 length: 15 amino acids. The CDR3: CAIRPFGGARDTQYF.

This clonotype is called medium-sized (0.01 to 0.1%) based on its frequency. This chain uses TRBV5-4 with TRBJ2-3. The CDR3 extends over 15 amino acids. Looked up from germline, CDR1 is SGHNT and CDR2 is YYREEE (reference sequence). CDR3: CASSLGVSSTDTQYF.

This chain connects TRBV29-1 to TRBJ2-3; TCRdb gives TRBD1 as the D gene, but with no DNA this cannot be confirmed. CDR1 and CDR2 from the germline V gene are SQVTM and ANQGSEA. The CDR3 runs to 14 residues. The CDR3 loop reads CSLLPGASTDTQYF.

This clonotype is classed as large by frequency. The chain recombines TRBV2 with TRBJ1-1; no DNA is available, so the TRBD1 call from TCRdb remains unchecked. The CDR3 consists of 14 residues. Germline CDR1 reads SNHLY; CDR2 reads FYNNEI. CDR3 protein: CASSEDMGDTEAFF.

By frequency, this clonotype registers large. The chain recombines TRBV27 with TRBJ1-5; TCRdb picks TRBD1, but there is no DNA to check that call. The CDR3 has 15 residues. In germline, CDR1 is MNHEY, CDR2 SMNVEV (reference sequence). Here the CDR3 reads CASRGRDRVNQPQHF.

This clonotype is deemed medium-sized (0.01 to 0.1%) by its frequency. V gene TRBV7-9 combines with J gene TRBJ2-5; as DNA is missing, the TRBD2 call by TCRdb cannot be tested. Looked up from germline, CDR1 is SEHNR and CDR2 is FQNEAQ (reference sequence). The CDR3 is 19 amino acids. The CDR3 protein is CASSLPREREREKRETQYF.

The chain uses TRBV10-2 and TRBJ2-2; checking the TCRdb D call of TRBD2 is not possible without DNA. This CDR3 is 19 amino acids long. CDR1 and CDR2 from the germline V gene are WSHSY and SAAADI. Here the CDR3 reads CASSESRGLAGTITGELFF.

This clonotype is deemed medium-sized by its frequency. This chain links TRBV28 with TRBJ1-3; TCRdb outputs TRBD1, but without DNA this stays unchecked. Germline assignment: CDR1 MDHEN and CDR2 SYDVKM. CDR3 length equals 17 residues. CDR3 sequence: CASSLYTGTVSGNTIYF.

Its frequency marks this clonotype as large. The chain couples TRBV27 to TRBJ2-1; the D gene TCRdb calls, TRBD1, cannot be checked with no DNA. The CDR3 spans 13 residues. CDR1 and CDR2 (germline): MNHEY, SMNVEV (reference sequence). The CDR3 spells CASSLAGGNEQFF.

Frequency places this clonotype as medium-sized. CDR3 residues: CASSVGLNSGNTIYF. The gene calls are TRBV2 and TRBJ1-3. CDR3 length equals 15 residues. Germline lookup yields CDR1 SNHLY and CDR2 FYNNEI.

The chain has TRBV20-1 and TRBJ1-1. This CDR3 spans 13 amino acids. CDR1 is DFQATT and CDR2 is SNEGSKA in the germline V gene (reference sequence). The CDR3 is CSARDFANTEAFF.

By frequency, this clonotype registers large. The V gene is TRBV28, the J gene TRBJ2-1. The CDR3 has 14 amino acids. CDR1 is MDHEN, CDR2 SYDVKM, per germline. CDR3 loop: CASSLSGSYNEQFF.

This clonotype is identified as medium-sized (0.01 to 0.1%) from frequency. The rearrangement uses TRBV7-9 and TRBJ2-5; without DNA, the TCRdb call of TRBD1 cannot be checked. Germline CDR1 and CDR2: SEHNR and FQNEAQ (reference sequence). The CDR3 has 14 residues. CDR3 protein: CASSPDSTQETQYF.

The rearrangement joins TRBV5-4 to TRBJ2-7; TCRdb proposes TRBD2, but this gene call is untestable without DNA. This CDR3 contains 16 residues. Germline V CDR1 and CDR2: SGHNT, YYREEE (reference sequence). The CDR3: CASSLGELAGVYEQYF.

Its frequency marks this clonotype as medium-sized. The chain recombines TRBV7-2 with TRBJ2-1. The V gene's germline CDR1 is SGHTA and CDR2 FQGNSA. CDR3 length: 13 amino acids. The CDR3 loop reads CASSFGPNNEQFF.

By frequency, this clonotype is medium-sized. The chain employs TRBV13 and TRBJ1-1; TCRdb names TRBD1, which stays unverified in the absence of DNA. The CDR3 extends over 15 amino acids. Germline V gene sequence: CDR1 PRHDT, CDR2 FYEKMQ (reference sequence). The CDR3 reads CASSSRGQFRTEAFF.

Considering frequency, this clonotype is medium-sized. CDR3 in amino acids: CASSQAGYTEAFF. The rearrangement links TRBV14 to TRBJ1-1; TCRdb returns TRBD1, unconfirmable since there is no DNA. The germline CDR1 and CDR2 sequences are SGHDN and FVKESK. This CDR3 has 13 residues.

The chain joins TRBV20-1 to TRBJ2-3. The CDR3 contains 15 residues. Looked up from germline, CDR1 is DFQATT and CDR2 is SNEGSKA (reference sequence). CDR3 region: CSAMNLAASTDTQYF.

The rearrangement links TRBV29-1 to TRBJ2-7; TCRdb outputs TRBD1, but without DNA this stays unchecked. This CDR3 is 13 amino acids long. Germline V gene sequence: CDR1 SQVTM, CDR2 ANQGSEA. CDR3 loop: CSVRTVNSYEQYF.

In terms of frequency, this clonotype is medium-sized (0.01 to 0.1%). The rearrangement joins TRBV28 to TRBJ1-3; as DNA is missing, the TRBD1 call by TCRdb cannot be tested. Germline V gene data show CDR1 as MDHEN and CDR2 as SYDVKM. The CDR3 has 18 amino acids. CDR3 loop: CASSWTGGGSSSGNTIYF.

The chain is built from TRBV20-1 and TRBJ1-2. From germline, CDR1 is DFQATT and CDR2 SNEGSKA (reference sequence). CDR3 length equals 13 residues. CDR3 protein: CSAPPPAARGYTF.

This clonotype is labeled medium-sized based on frequency. This chain joins TRBV11-2 and TRBJ1-1; TCRdb's D call of TRBD1 is untestable without DNA. The CDR3 spans 12 residues. Germline CDR1 reads SGHAT; CDR2 reads FQNNGV. The CDR3 loop is CASSQGPLEAFF.

This clonotype is medium-sized by frequency. This chain connects TRBV6-6 to TRBJ1-6; the TCRdb call, TRBD1, lacks DNA for checking. The length of the CDR3 is 16 residues. CDR1 is MNHNY and CDR2 is SVGAGI in the germline V gene (reference sequence). CDR3 loop: CASSYDIGPGNSPLHF.